These T cell receptor beta chains were read from a single sample in a study of CD8 T cells in Susac syndrome. A single record per CDR3 protein comes from TCRdb applying MiXCR to the immunoSEQ multiplex PCR reads. The data show some 260,000 distinct CDR3 sequences, approximately 85% seen once. Sequencing was performed on CD8+ T cells from PBMCs. These receptor sequences come from a human donor with multiple sclerosis. Both conserved end residues are part of each CDR3. The D gene is left open where the match is weak. The size field is filled for only some rows; it gives once, few, many or a size class.

TRBD2	NA	TRBV9	TRBJ2-3	CASSVGGSGTDTQYF	TGTGCCAGCAGCGTAGGCGGGAGTGGAACAGATACGCAGTATTTT
NA	NA	TRBV5-1	TRBJ2-3	CASSEEVAGTDTQYF	TGCGCCAGCAGCGAAGAAGTAGCGGGCACAGATACGCAGTATTTT
TRBD1	NA	TRBV4-1	TRBJ2-3	CASSPPGTGSSTDTQYF	TGCGCCAGCAGCCCACCCGGGACAGGGTCGAGCACAGATACGCAGTATTTT
NA	NA	TRBV27	TRBJ1-2	CASSFDTNYGYTF	TGTGCCAGCAGTTTCGACACTAACTATGGCTACACCTTC
TRBD2	NA	TRBV7-9	TRBJ2-5	CASSVLGLAGQETQYF	TGTGCCAGCAGCGTACTTGGACTAGCGGGACAAGAGACCCAGTACTTC
NA	once	TRBV12-3/TRBV12-4	TRBJ2-1	CASSPSGDEQFF	TGTGCCAGCAGCCCTTCGGGCGATGAGCAGTTCTTC
NA	NA	TRBV6-6	TRBJ2-1	CASSARWDEQFF	TGTGCCAGCTCGGCGCGATGGGATGAGCAGTTCTTC
NA	NA	TRBV20-1	TRBJ2-1	CSARDGPEGSYNEQFF	TGCAGTGCTAGAGACGGGCCCGAGGGATCCTACAATGAGCAGTTCTTC
NA	NA	TRBV25-1	TRBJ2-5	CASSELGRETQYF	TGTGCCAGCAGTGAGCTCGGGCGGGAGACCCAGTACTTC
TRBD2	NA	TRBV19	TRBJ2-7	CASSIGGSGNYEQYF	TGTGCCAGTAGTATAGGTGGGAGCGGGAACTACGAGCAGTACTTC
NA	NA	TRBV15	TRBJ1-4	CATSGWGSGRAYDATNEKLFF	TGTGCCACCAGCGGCTGGGGCTCAGGGCGTGCATATGATGCAACTAATGAAAAACTGTTTTTT
NA	NA	TRBV20-1	TRBJ1-6	CSARVGPLNSPLHF	TGCAGTGCTAGAGTGGGACCGTTAAATTCACCCCTCCACTTT
NA	NA	TRBV7-9	TRBJ1-5	CASSSFPFESNQPQHF	TGTGCCAGCAGCTCCTTTCCGTTTGAGAGCAATCAGCCCCAGCATTTT
NA	NA	TRBV25-1	TRBJ2-7	CASSPIVGPRRDEQYF	TGTGCCAGCAGTCCTATCGTAGGGCCACGACGCGACGAGCAGTACTTC
NA	NA	TRBV15	TRBJ2-1	CATSALGMGEQFF	TGTGCCACCAGCGCCCTAGGGATGGGTGAGCAGTTCTTC
NA	NA	TRBV28	TRBJ2-1	CASSPILSRLSLGNEQFF	TGTGCCAGCAGTCCAATCCTTAGCCGTCTCTCCTTGGGGAATGAGCAGTTCTTC
NA	NA	TRBV2	TRBJ2-5	CASLGSRGTQYF	TGTGCCAGCCTAGGGTCCCGCGGGACCCAGTACTTC
TRBD2	once	TRBV14	TRBJ2-2	CASSQGSSGLPPNTGELFF	TGTGCCAGCAGCCAAGGTTCTAGCGGGCTGCCCCCGAACACCGGGGAGCTGTTTTTT
TRBD1	NA	TRBV20-1	TRBJ1-2	CSAPDRGSGYTF	TGCAGTGCTCCCGACAGGGGAAGTGGCTACACCTTC
NA	NA	TRBV20-1	TRBJ2-1	CSAREWLQGNEQFF	TGCAGTGCTAGAGAATGGTTACAGGGAAATGAGCAGTTCTTC
TRBD1	NA	TRBV19	TRBJ1-1	CASSGGDRGRTEAFF	TGTGCCAGTAGTGGCGGGGACAGGGGACGCACTGAAGCTTTCTTT
NA	NA	TRBV25-1	TRBJ2-1	CASRLNEQFF	TGTGCCAGCCGACTTAATGAGCAGTTCTTC
NA	NA	TRBV12-3/TRBV12-4	TRBJ1-1	CASSLSMNTEAFF	TGTGCCAGCAGTTTGAGTATGAACACTGAAGCTTTCTTT
NA	NA	TRBV9	TRBJ1-5	CASTQPQHF	TGTGCCAGCACCCAGCCCCAGCATTTT
NA	NA	TRBV2	TRBJ2-1	CASRDNGDLF	TGTGCCAGCAGGGACAATGGGGATCTCTTC
NA	NA	TRBV2	TRBJ1-1	CAIHRNMNTEALF	TGTGCCATACACAGGAACATGAACACTGAAGCTCTCTTT
NA	NA	TRBV7-9	TRBJ1-2	CASSLDRGSSNGYTF	TGTGCCAGCAGCTTAGATCGTGGTTCCAGTAATGGCTACACCTTC
NA	NA	TRBV11-2	TRBJ1-6	CASSSRDDYNSPLHF	TGTGCCAGCAGCTCTCGGGACGACTATAATTCACCCCTCCACTTT
NA	NA	TRBV28	TRBJ2-3	CASSFVNAEDTQYF	TGTGCCAGCAGTTTCGTTAACGCAGAAGATACGCAGTATTTT
NA	NA	TRBV28	TRBJ2-7	CASSLWRDSYEQYF	TGTGCCAGCAGTTTGTGGCGGGACTCCTACGAGCAGTACTTC
NA	NA	TRBV2	TRBJ2-2	CASSPNSRFTGELFF	TGTGCCAGCAGTCCAAACAGTCGGTTCACCGGGGAGCTGTTTTTT
NA	few	TRBV5-5	TRBJ2-2	CASSLEGELFF	TGTGCCAGCAGCTTAGAGGGGGAGCTGTTTTTT
NA	NA	TRBV12-3/TRBV12-4	TRBJ2-1	CASRTGTEEFF	TGTGCCAGCAGGACCGGGACTGAAGAGTTCTTC
TRBD1	NA	TRBV11-1	TRBJ2-2	CASSLARGTGAYTGELFF	TGTGCCAGCAGCTTAGCGCGAGGGACAGGGGCGTACACCGGGGAGCTGTTTTTT
NA	NA	TRBV5-1	TRBJ2-1	CASSLALLPNEQFF	TGCGCCAGCAGCTTGGCCCTTCTCCCTAATGAGCAGTTCTTC
TRBD1	NA	TRBV27	TRBJ1-2	CASSFAGTGFGYTF	TGTGCCAGCAGTTTCGCCGGGACAGGGTTCGGCTACACCTTC
NA	NA	TRBV12-3/TRBV12-4	TRBJ1-5	CASSLPGYNQPQHF	TGTGCCAGCAGTTTACCGGGGTACAATCAGCCCCAGCATTTT
TRBD1	once	TRBV20-1	TRBJ2-2	CSARKGAGRVTGELFF	TGCAGTGCTAGAAAGGGGGCAGGGCGGGTCACCGGGGAGCTGTTTTTT
NA	NA	TRBV11-3	TRBJ2-3	CASSPPPLDTSTDTQYF	TGTGCCAGCAGCCCCCCCCCATTAGATACTTCTACAGATACGCAGTATTTT
NA	NA	TRBV28	TRBJ1-2	CASSGPNYGYTF	TGTGCCAGCAGCGGGCCCAACTATGGCTACACCTTC
NA	NA	TRBV10-1	TRBJ2-5	CASSEVRDGGETQYF	TGCGCCAGCAGTGAAGTGCGGGATGGGGGAGAGACCCAGTACTTC
NA	NA	TRBV6-2/TRBV6-3	TRBJ2-7	CASSYLGGSYEQYF	TGTGCCAGCAGTTACTTGGGGGGCTCCTACGAGCAGTACTTC
NA	few	TRBV28	TRBJ2-7	CASSLGPFYEQYF	TGTGCCAGCAGTTTAGGGCCCTTCTACGAGCAGTACTTC
NA	NA	TRBV28	TRBJ1-4	CASSLPGRVYEKLFF	TGTGCCAGCAGTTTGCCCGGACGAGTTTATGAAAAACTGTTTTTT
NA	NA	TRBV6-1	TRBJ1-2	CAIKKYGPWSYGYTF	TGTGCCATCAAAAAGTATGGACCCTGGAGCTATGGCTACACCTTC
TRBD2	NA	TRBV6-5	TRBJ2-3	CASSYRFLAETDTQYF	TGTGCCAGCAGTTACAGGTTTCTAGCGGAGACAGATACGCAGTATTTT
TRBD2	NA	TRBV7-8	TRBJ2-1	CASSLPGLASRMTNEQFF	TGTGCCAGCAGCCTTCCGGGACTAGCCTCTCGGATGACGAATGAGCAGTTCTTC
TRBD1	NA	TRBV20-1	TRBJ2-7	CSATTGVPEQYF	TGCAGTGCAACCACAGGGGTCCCCGAGCAGTACTTC
NA	NA	TRBV9	TRBJ1-1	CASSVGGGVTEAFF	TGTGCCAGCAGCGTAGGGGGAGGCGTCACTGAAGCTTTCTTT
NA	NA	TRBV28	TRBJ2-1	CASSPSPADEQFF	TGTGCCAGCAGTCCGAGCCCGGCAGATGAGCAGTTCTTC
NA	NA	TRBV7-3	TRBJ2-1	CASSWDNNEQFF	TGTGCCAGCAGCTGGGATAACAATGAGCAGTTCTTC
TRBD1	NA	TRBV27	TRBJ1-6	CASSFRWAGGGSSYNSPLHF	TGTGCCAGCAGTTTCCGATGGGCAGGGGGCGGAAGCTCCTATAATTCACCCCTCCACTTT
TRBD2	NA	TRBV20-1	TRBJ2-3	CSAAPSGRRTDTQYF	TGCAGTGCTGCACCTAGCGGGAGGAGGACAGATACGCAGTATTTT
TRBD2	NA	TRBV9	TRBJ2-3	CASSDSGRAPDTQYF	TGTGCCAGCAGCGATAGCGGGAGGGCCCCAGATACGCAGTATTTT
NA	NA	TRBV15	TRBJ2-7	CATSQAGRYEQYF	TGTGCCACCAGCCAAGCGGGCCGCTACGAGCAGTACTTC
TRBD2	few	TRBV6-5	TRBJ2-5	CASSYPGDSAGGTQETQYF	TGTGCCAGCAGTTATCCCGGCGACTCAGCGGGAGGAACCCAAGAGACCCAGTACTTC
NA	NA	TRBV27	TRBJ2-7	CASSPFPGENLAREQYF	TGTGCCAGCAGCCCTTTTCCCGGGGAGAACCTCGCTAGAGAGCAGTACTTC
TRBD1	NA	TRBV28	TRBJ2-7	CASTPTGWSYEQYF	TGTGCCAGCACCCCGACAGGGTGGTCCTACGAGCAGTACTTC
NA	NA	TRBV12-3/TRBV12-4	TRBJ2-1	CASSPAPGHYNEQFF	TGTGCCAGCAGTCCCGCCCCCGGACACTACAATGAGCAGTTCTTC